A single T cell receptor beta chain is shown here with its context. Using immunoSEQ multiplex PCR, the repertoire was profiled, and TCRdb retains in-frame clones only, with some absent. Of about 130,000 clones listed, about 86% are singletons. This entry comes from a study of blood T cell repertoires in COVID-19. Overall study context: T cells, B-cell-depleted T cells, or PBMCs supplied cDNA or gDNA.

Germline CDR1 is LNHDA and CDR2 is SQIVND (reference sequence). Trimming cost V 5 bases and J 2 bases; bases outside gene matches: 9. The CDR3 extends over 16 amino acids. Two negative PCRs, clearance, or symptom resolution characterized the recovered Cohort 3 donors. The rearrangement links TRBV19 to TRBJ2-7; TRBD1 matches at 10 bases. The sequencing input was PBMCs or T cells enriched from blood (not recorded which). The receptor comes from a woman between 50 and 59 years old who had recovered from COVID-19. CDR3 DNA: TGTGCCAGTAGTGGGCCGGGACAGGGGCCTACCTACGAGCAGTACTTC. Protein product: CASSGPGQGPTYEQYF.